The 9 T cell receptor beta chains reported below all come from one sample, sequenced in a study of T cells in Graves' hyperthyroidism and ophthalmopathy. RNA transcripts were the template for amplifying TCR beta CDR3 regions. Using the HTBI primer set, a first-round RT-PCR was run on the TCR CDR3. TCRdb re-analysed the multiplex PCR reads in MiXCR, keeping a single row per CDR3 protein. The sample shows 300,000 to 400,000 distinct CDR3 sequences, under 20% of them seen only once. The sequenced material came from blood. The receptor set was obtained from a young man with Graves' ophthalmopathy.

This clonotype was seen ten or more times. The CDR3 is CASSLPPLVETQYF. The CDR3 DNA reads as TGTGCCAGCAGCTTACCCCCCCTGGTGGAGACCCAGTACTTC. The chain recombines TRBV7-9 with TRBJ2-5; no clear D gene. This CDR3 has 14 residues. Germline V lookup: CDR1 SEHNR, CDR2 FQNEAQ (reference sequence). The V end was cut by 2 bases, the J end by 5 bases, with 12 bases between.

Only one count was recorded for this clonotype. V and J are TRBV2 and TRBJ2-3; TRBD2 is a possible D gene (5 bases). The germline V and J ends were trimmed by 8 bases and 2 bases, with 20 bases remaining between them. The CDR3 spans 16 residues. Germline CDR1 SNHLY, CDR2 FYNNEI. The CDR3 DNA is TGTGCCAGCGGAAGGCTACTAGGGCCCTACACAGATACGCAGTATTTT. Translated: CASGRLLGPYTDTQYF.

This clonotype occurred many times. The rearrangement joins TRBV5-5 to TRBJ1-5; 9 bases match TRBD1. Per the germline V gene, CDR1 is SGHKS and CDR2 is YYEKEE (reference sequence). Trimming cost V 5 bases and J 1 base; bases outside gene matches: 4. The CDR3 is 15 residues long. In DNA form, the CDR3 reads TGTGCCAGCAGTTCGGACAGGGGCAGCAATCAGCCCCAGCATTTT. This translates into CASSSDRGSNQPQHF.

The gene calls are TRBV6-1 and TRBJ1-5, with a weak D call TRBD1 (6 bases). Germline V gene sequence: CDR1 MNHNS, CDR2 SASEGT. Trimming removed 7 bases at V and 7 bases at J, with 11 bases between. This CDR3 has 12 amino acids. The CDR3 region has the DNA TGTGCCAGCACGCAGGGGTGGCAGCCCCAGCATTTT. It codes for CASTQGWQPQHF.

This clonotype has a count of ten or more. V usage is TRBV4-1 and J usage is TRBJ2-7; the D call may be TRBD1 or TRBD2 (6 bases each). This CDR3 has 12 residues. Germline V gene lookup returns CDR1 MGHRA and CDR2 YSYEKL. V was shortened by 2 bases and J by 7 bases, with 9 bases between the two germline ends. Written as DNA, the CDR3 is TGCGCCAGCAGCCAAACAGGGAGGGAGCAGTACTTC. Its protein product is CASSQTGREQYF.

This clonotype was seen repeatedly, ten times or more. The rearrangement links TRBV5-1 to TRBJ2-1; D not resolved. There are 15 residues in the CDR3. Germline V CDR1 and CDR2: SGHRS, YFSETQ. Between the trimmed V and J ends, which lost 3 bases and 8 bases, there was a span of 18 bases. CDR3 protein: CASSSISPLSHEQFF. The DNA for the CDR3 is TGCGCCAGCAGCTCCATTTCCCCATTATCCCATGAGCAGTTCTTC.

This clonotype has ten or more counts. The chain is built from TRBV27 and TRBJ1-1; 7 bases map to TRBD1. This CDR3 has 15 residues. Germline loops: CDR1 MNHEY, CDR2 SMNVEV (reference sequence). Germline trimming cut 4 bases from V and 5 bases from J; bases unmatched to any gene: 10. In nucleotides, the CDR3 is TGTGCCAGCAGTTCATTACAGGGGCAATATACTGAAGCTTTCTTT. Protein sequence: CASSSLQGQYTEAFF.

This clonotype was seen at least ten times. The chain has TRBV5-1 and TRBJ2-5, with D perhaps matching TRBD2 (6 bases). V dropped 0 bases and J dropped 5 bases, with 11 bases sitting between them. The CDR3 has 14 amino acids. CDR1 SGHRS and CDR2 YFSETQ come from the germline V gene. For the CDR3, the DNA is TGCGCCAGCAGCTTGGGACACCGGGAGGAGACCCAGTACTTC. The encoded protein is CASSLGHREETQYF.

Here the CDR3 DNA reads TGTGCCAGCAGCTTTCAGGGGCCCGGTGAGCAGTTCTTC. It codes for CASSFQGPGEQFF. The chain couples TRBV7-8 to TRBJ2-1, with D tentatively TRBD1 (6 bases). Germline CDR1 reads SGHVS; CDR2 reads FQNEAQ. The CDR3 is 13 amino acids. With 3 bases removed from V and 9 bases from J, the gap between germline ends came to 12 bases.